This TCR beta chain derives from a study of blood T cell repertoires in COVID-19. About the study: Whether acute or convalescent, the COVID-19 samples came from the United States, Italy and Spain. T cells, B-cell-depleted T cells, or PBMCs provided the cDNA or gDNA that served as material.

Trimming removed 1 base from V and 2 bases from J, with 8 bases in between. The CDR3 is 14 amino acids. Germline CDR1 and CDR2: SGHTA and FQGNSA. Participants spanned ages about 18 to 90 years and resided in about two dozen US areas. Study processing details: It was from reference gene primer amplification that nucleated cell counts were estimated. Produced via immunoSEQ multiplex PCR; TCRdb's table is partial and in-frame only. Clonal size and the V and J genes are those of that table, whereas D and trimming came from the DNA. The sample lists 250,000 or so clones, approximately 90% occurring once. The clonotype originates from a woman aged 25 to 39 with acute COVID-19. The chain links TRBV7-2 to TRBJ2-5; no clear D gene. Sequencing was performed on PBMCs or T cells enriched from blood (not recorded which). The CDR3 nucleotides read TGTGCCAGCAGCTTAGTGGGCAGTCAAGAGACCCAGTACTTC. This sequence encodes CASSLVGSQETQYF.